The clone carrying this T cell receptor (beta chain) appeared a single time. Its antigen is unknown. This entry comes from a study of shared clonotypes between healthy human individuals. Only in-frame clones appear in the TCRdb table, and some are missing; sequencing was by immunoSEQ multiplex PCR. The top ten clones hold 0.13% of a sample with 2 million or so clones, 85% to 95% of them seen once. The study's findings and limits: Memory subsets generally showed smaller estimated richness than naive subsets did.

Germline assignment: CDR1 SGHTA and CDR2 FQGNSA. V was pared by 4 bases and J by 4 bases, with 10 bases between. This CDR3 has 13 amino acids. The gene calls are TRBV7-2 and TRBJ2-5, with D uncertain. The clonotype originates from a man younger than 35 in good health. The sample comprised naive CD4+ T cells sorted from blood. Subset described: CD45RA+ positively selected. The CDR3 is CASSSIPPETQYF. The CDR3, as DNA: TGTGCCAGCAGCTCAATCCCTCCAGAGACCCAGTACTTC.